A selection of T cell receptor beta chains follows, all from one sample in a study of technical replicates of blood from a handful of donors. Sequenced by immunoSEQ multiplex PCR; TCRdb stores in-frame clones only, minus some. The sample contains about 57,000 clones, 85% to 95% of which appear only once. Sequences were obtained from PBMCs. The source of these receptors is a human donor in good health. Some clones in this sample may be carry-over from other donors' samples. Each CDR3 is given with its conserved first and last residue. D genes are given only for firm matches. Clone sizes are given selectively: once, few, many, or a class where the clone is expanded.

j_gene | abundance | d_gene | v_gene | CDR3nt | CDR3aa
TRBJ2-1 | . | . | TRBV5-1 | TGCGCCAGCAGCTTGAGCCCGAGCTCCTACAATGAGCAGTTCTTC | CASSLSPSSYNEQFF
TRBJ2-2 | . | . | TRBV4-3 | TGCGCCAGCAGCCACCTCGTCGGGGAATTCCCCGGGGAGCTGTTTTTT | CASSHLVGEFPGELFF
TRBJ1-1 | . | TRBD1 | TRBV7-2 | TGTGCCAGCAGCTTAGAAACAGGGGGAAGTACTGAAGCTTTCTTT | CASSLETGGSTEAFF
TRBJ2-5 | . | . | TRBV14 | TGTGCCAGCAGCCCCAACATCGTAAAAGAGACCCAGTACTTC | CASSPNIVKETQYF
TRBJ2-7 | . | TRBD2 | TRBV4-2 | TGTGCCAGCAGCCAAGCAGCCGGGACTAGCGGGACCTACGAGCAGTACTTC | CASSQAAGTSGTYEQYF
TRBJ2-2 | . | . | TRBV4-3 | TGCGCCAGCAGCCGCGGGGTCGAGTTGAACACCGGGGAGCTGTTTTTT | CASSRGVELNTGELFF
TRBJ2-7 | . | TRBD1 | TRBV18 | TGTGCCAGCTCAGGGACAGGCCCCTACGAGCAGTACTTC | CASSGTGPYEQYF
TRBJ1-2 | . | TRBD1 | TRBV6-5 | TGTGCCAGCAGTCCGGGACAGGGGACGACTGGCTACACCTTC | CASSPGQGTTGYTF
TRBJ2-1 | . | TRBD2 | TRBV6-1 | TGTGCCAGCAGTGAAGGCCGGGCACTAGCGGCAGAAGGAGAGCAGTTCTTC | CASSEGRALAAEGEQFF
TRBJ2-1 | once | . | TRBV11-1 | TGTGCCAGCAGCTTAGGTGACTTCGACAATGAGCAGTTCTTC | CASSLGDFDNEQFF
TRBJ1-5 | . | TRBD1 | TRBV28 | TGTGCCAGCAGTTGGGACAGGAACCAGCCCCAGCATTTT | CASSWDRNQPQHF
TRBJ2-3 | . | TRBD1 | TRBV7-9 | TGTGCCAGCAGCTTCCGGACAGGGTTGGCAGATACGCAGTATTTT | CASSFRTGLADTQYF
TRBJ2-7 | . | TRBD1 | TRBV2 | TGTGCCAGCAGGAGGGACAGTATGTACGAGCAGTACTTC | CASRRDSMYEQYF
TRBJ2-1 | . | TRBD2 | TRBV5-1 | TGCGCCAGCACCAGGCTAGCGGGGGTCAATGAGCAGTTCTTC | CASTRLAGVNEQFF
TRBJ2-7 | . | TRBD2 | TRBV2 | TGTGCCAGCAGTGAGGTAGCGGGAGCTTACGAGCAGTACTTC | CASSEVAGAYEQYF
TRBJ2-3 | . | TRBD2 | TRBV5-6 | TGTGCCAGCGAAAAGGGGAGTAGCGGGAGCTTGGATACGCAGTATTTT | CASEKGSSGSLDTQYF
TRBJ2-7 | . | . | TRBV4-3 | TGCGCCAGCAGCCAAGACCACTCCGGGACAAATTACGAGCAGTACTTC | CASSQDHSGTNYEQYF
TRBJ2-7 | . | TRBD1 | TRBV19 | TGTGCCAGTAGTTCCGGGACAGGGGGCAGCTACGAGCAGTACTTC | CASSSGTGGSYEQYF
TRBJ1-5 | . | . | TRBV6-1 | TGTGCCAGCAGTGAAGCAGGGAGACAGCCCCAGCATTTT | CASSEAGRQPQHF
TRBJ1-2 | . | TRBD1 | TRBV7-2 | TGTGCCAGCAGCGTCGGACAGGGAAACTATGGCTACACCTTC | CASSVGQGNYGYTF
TRBJ2-7 | . | . | TRBV30 | TGTGCCTGGAGGGGAGACTGGTCCTCCTACGAGCAGTACTTC | CAWRGDWSSYEQYF
TRBJ2-7 | once | . | TRBV4-3 | TGCGCCAGCAGCCAAGGGGCAGGGACCTACGAGCAGTACTTC | CASSQGAGTYEQYF
TRBJ2-5 | . | . | TRBV5-1 | TGCGCCAGCAGCCTGGGCAGGATCCAAGAGACCCAGTACTTC | CASSLGRIQETQYF
TRBJ1-1 | . | . | TRBV2 | TGTGCCAGCAGTGGGCGACAGTTCATGAACACTGAAGCTTTCTTT | CASSGRQFMNTEAFF
TRBJ2-2 | . | TRBD1 | TRBV6-4 | TGTGCCAGCAAGAAGACAGGGGATACCGGGGAGCTGTTTTTT | CASKKTGDTGELFF
TRBJ2-3 | . | . | TRBV7-9 | TGTGCCAGCAGCCCAAGCGACCTTAGCACAGATACGCAGTATTTT | CASSPSDLSTDTQYF
TRBJ2-1 | once | . | TRBV11-3 | TGTGCCAGCAGCGGAGCGGCCAATGAGCAGTTCTTC | CASSGAANEQFF
TRBJ2-7 | . | TRBD1 | TRBV18 | TGTGCCAGCTCACCACTACAGGGGAGCTCCTACGAGCAGTACTTC | CASSPLQGSSYEQYF
TRBJ2-3 | . | TRBD2 | TRBV30 | TGTGCCTGGAAGGGGCTAGCGGGAGTTTCAGATACGCAGTATTTT | CAWKGLAGVSDTQYF
TRBJ2-1 | . | TRBD2 | TRBV10-3 | TGTGCCATCAGTGTAGGGGAGGGCCACAATGGGGAGCAGTTCTTC | CAISVGEGHNGEQFF
TRBJ2-5 | . | . | TRBV7-9 | TGTGCCAGCAGCCCGGAGGTCAGCGAGACCCAGTACTTC | CASSPEVSETQYF
TRBJ1-2 | . | . | TRBV7-9 | TGTGCCAGCAGCTCCGCGCGGGGCCGGGATGGCTACACCTTC | CASSSARGRDGYTF
TRBJ2-3 | once | . | TRBV27 | TGTGCCAGCAGTTTGCGAGGGCTCCGGACGGATACGCAGTATTTT | CASSLRGLRTDTQYF
TRBJ2-1 | . | . | TRBV19 | TGTTTAGGAAAGGGAGTGCGGAATGAGCAGTTCTTC | CLGKGVRNEQFF
TRBJ1-5 | . | . | TRBV5-6 | TGTGCCAGCAGCCCAGAAGGCAATCAGCCCCAGCATTTT | CASSPEGNQPQHF
TRBJ2-3 | . | . | TRBV7-9 | TGTGCCAGCAGCGTAACAGATACGCAGTATTTT | CASSVTDTQYF
TRBJ2-4 | . | . | TRBV29-1 | TGCAGCGTTGAAGACGATGGGGCTGGAAACATTCAGTACTTC | CSVEDDGAGNIQYF
TRBJ1-2 | . | . | TRBV5-4 | TGTGCCAGCAGCTTGGAGGCCAGGGGTAACTATGGCTACACCTTC | CASSLEARGNYGYTF